This T cell receptor beta chain was sequenced during a study of T cell repertoires in cytomegalovirus infection. Study-level background: Public TCR beta signature analysis indicated the presence of both CMV infection and matching HLA type.

General study findings and limits: Cumulative public TCR beta family frequency identified CMV carriers with the relevant HLA. Across the ex vivo response, the dominant clonotypes were HLA-C-restricted CMV-specific TCR beta clonotypes.

TCRdb re-derived calls from the reads in MiXCR, one entry per CDR3 protein. The table shows about 300,000 distinct CDR3 sequences, with roughly 25% occurring only once. Trimming took off 4 bases at V and 5 bases at J, with 15 bases between the two ends. Germline-derived CDR1 and CDR2 are SGHNT and YYREEE (reference sequence). The CDR3 has 14 residues. As for this clonotype: Its antigen is not known.

The source material was PBMCs. This clonotype was sampled from a human donor in good health (CMV status not recorded). Some clones in this sample may be carry-over from other donors' samples. The chain recombines TRBV5-4 with TRBJ1-2; D possibly corresponds to TRBD1 (6 bases). CDR3 nucleotides: TGTGCCAGCAGCAACCCTGGGACAAAATATGGCTACACCTTC. This codes for CASSNPGTKYGYTF.